The rows below give T cell receptor beta chains drawn from one sample of a study of cytomegalovirus exposure and HLA in healthy donors. Libraries were prepared by immunoSEQ multiplex PCR; TCRdb keeps only in-frame clonotypes and omits some of them. The sample lists 150,000 to 200,000 clones, about 85% occurring once. Sequencing input: PBMCs. Receptor source: a woman in her forties or fifties in good health and CMV-seronegative. Both conserved end residues are part of each CDR3. The D gene is left open where the match is weak. Clone size is shown for a subset of rows, as once, few, many or a class of expanded clone.

cdr3_aa,cdr3_nt,v_call,clone_size,d_call,cdr3_length,j_call
CASSQDRRNTEAFF,TGCGCCAGCAGCCAAGACAGAAGGAACACTGAAGCTTTCTTT,TRBV4-1,few,-,14,TRBJ1-1
CASSKGGGARTEAFF,TGTGCCAGCAGCAAAGGGGGGGGCGCCAGGACTGAAGCTTTCTTT,TRBV7-9,-,-,15,TRBJ1-1
CASSLLRASGGEGDEQFF,TGTGCCAGCAGCCTACTCCGAGCTAGCGGGGGGGAGGGGGATGAGCAGTTCTTC,TRBV5-4,-,TRBD2,18,TRBJ2-1
CASSQTGSSGANVLTF,TGTGCCAGCAGTCAAACAGGGAGCTCTGGGGCCAACGTCCTGACTTTC,TRBV27,-,-,16,TRBJ2-6
CASSLGERNTGELFF,TGTGCCAGCAGCTTAGGAGAGAGGAACACCGGGGAGCTGTTTTTT,TRBV7-9,-,-,15,TRBJ2-2
CASSAGQGSSEKLFF,TGTGCCAGTAGTGCGGGACAGGGTTCTTCTGAAAAACTGTTTTTT,TRBV19,-,TRBD1,15,TRBJ1-4
CASSSAPRNGYTF,TGCGCCAGCAGCTCCGCGCCGAGGAATGGCTACACCTTC,TRBV5-1,-,-,13,TRBJ1-2
CASSLLQGVYGYTF,TGTGCCAGCAGCTTGTTACAGGGAGTCTATGGCTACACCTTC,TRBV5-5,-,-,14,TRBJ1-2
CASSTGLGQGNTEAFF,TGTGCCAGTAGTACCGGGCTAGGACAGGGGAACACTGAAGCTTTCTTT,TRBV19,-,TRBD1,16,TRBJ1-1
CASRIGGPINSNTGELFF,TGTGCCAGCAGGATCGGGGGGCCAATAAACTCGAACACCGGGGAGCTGTTTTTT,TRBV5-4,-,-,18,TRBJ2-2
CASRPGIGGLNEQFF,TGTGCCAGCAGACCCGGGATAGGAGGGCTCAATGAGCAGTTCTTC,TRBV5-6,-,-,15,TRBJ2-1
CASSLGLNSPLHF,TGTGCCAGCAGCTTAGGGCTGAATTCACCCCTCCACTTT,TRBV7-2,-,-,13,TRBJ1-6
CASSPGGADTQYF,TGTGCCAGCAGTCCAGGGGGCGCAGATACGCAGTATTTT,TRBV2,-,TRBD1,13,TRBJ2-3
CASSLLGVANEQYF,TGTGCCAGCAGTTTACTAGGGGTCGCCAACGAGCAGTACTTC,TRBV28,-,-,14,TRBJ2-7
CASSTGQNYGYTF,TGTGCCAGCAGCACGGGACAAAACTATGGCTACACCTTC,TRBV11-2,once,-,13,TRBJ1-2
CASSFDLSEQYF,TGCGCCAGCAGCTTTGACTTGAGCGAGCAGTACTTC,TRBV5-1,few,-,12,TRBJ2-7
CASSQERVGTDEQYF,TGCGCCAGCAGCCAAGAGAGGGTAGGGACAGACGAGCAGTACTTC,TRBV4-1,-,TRBD1,15,TRBJ2-7
CASRRGGGGSYEQYF,TGTGCCAGCAGGCGAGGGGGAGGGGGCTCCTACGAGCAGTACTTC,TRBV6-5,-,-,15,TRBJ2-7
CASSSRVSPRMSSPLHF,TGTGCCAGCAGTTCGCGGGTTTCTCCGCGTATGAGTTCACCCCTCCACTTT,TRBV27,-,-,17,TRBJ1-6
CASSSRDRSETQYF,TGTGCCAGCAGCTCAAGGGACAGGAGTGAGACCCAGTACTTC,TRBV7-2,few,TRBD1,14,TRBJ2-5
CASSVRGSAYEQYF,TGTGCCAGCAGCGTACGCGGGAGCGCCTACGAGCAGTACTTC,TRBV9,-,TRBD2,14,TRBJ2-7
CATATEAGASPGNTQYF,TGTGCCACGGCGACGGAAGCGGGGGCCTCTCCAGGGAATACGCAGTATTTT,TRBV10-3,-,TRBD2,17,TRBJ2-3
CASGLALAGTNEKLFF,TGTGCTAGTGGTTTGGCCCTGGCAGGGACTAATGAAAAACTGTTTTTT,TRBV12-5,-,-,16,TRBJ1-4
CATSRGTAYSNQPQHF,TGTGCCACCAGCAGGGGCACCGCATATAGCAATCAGCCCCAGCATTTT,TRBV15,-,-,16,TRBJ1-5
CASSQPQGQMNTEAFF,TGTGCCAGCAGCCAACCCCAGGGACAGATGAACACTGAAGCTTTCTTT,TRBV4-2,-,TRBD1,16,TRBJ1-1
CASSQEEGTDSYEQYF,TGCGCCAGCAGCCAAGAGGAGGGGACAGACTCCTACGAGCAGTACTTC,TRBV4-3,-,-,16,TRBJ2-7
CASTILQGSGANVLTF,TGTGCCAGTACCATACTCCAGGGCTCTGGGGCCAACGTCCTGACTTTC,TRBV19,-,-,16,TRBJ2-6
CASSPNLLGGDTQYF,TGTGCCAGCAGCCCCAACCTTCTGGGAGGAGATACGCAGTATTTT,TRBV7-2,-,-,15,TRBJ2-3
CASSVVETQYF,TGTGCCAGCAGCGTCGTAGAGACCCAGTACTTC,TRBV7-2,-,-,11,TRBJ2-5
CASSVEGYRGDQPQHF,TGTGCCAGCAGCGTAGAAGGGTACCGGGGGGATCAGCCCCAGCATTTT,TRBV9,-,-,16,TRBJ1-5
CASSLHSGGAANTGELFF,TGCGCCAGCAGCCTACACAGCGGGGGGGCCGCGAACACCGGGGAGCTGTTTTTT,TRBV5-1,-,TRBD2,18,TRBJ2-2
CASSLPGGTEAFF,TGTGCCAGCTCCCTGCCAGGGGGCACTGAAGCTTTCTTT,TRBV6-6,-,TRBD1,13,TRBJ1-1
CASSDPGLLGGETQYF,TGTGCCAGCAGTGATCCAGGACTCCTGGGAGGAGAGACCCAGTACTTC,TRBV28,-,-,16,TRBJ2-5
CASSFTGSSYNEQFF,TGTGCCAGCAGCTTTACAGGGAGCTCCTACAATGAGCAGTTCTTC,TRBV7-9,few,-,15,TRBJ2-1
CASSLHPPSGGLGGANVLTF,TGTGCCAGCAGCCTCCACCCGCCTTCAGGGGGCTTGGGTGGGGCCAACGTCCTGACTTTC,TRBV7-3,-,TRBD1,20,TRBJ2-6
CATSRPGQGTYEQYF,TGTGCCACCAGCAGGCCGGGACAGGGGACCTACGAGCAGTACTTC,TRBV15,once,TRBD1,15,TRBJ2-7
CAIRGTVGNTIYF,TGTGCCATCAGGGGGACAGTTGGAAACACCATATATTTT,TRBV10-3,-,TRBD1,13,TRBJ1-3
CASSQEAFGTGPFRGGNTIYF,TGCGCCAGCAGCCAAGAAGCCTTCGGGACAGGTCCCTTTAGGGGAGGAAACACCATATACTTT,TRBV4-1,once,TRBD1,21,TRBJ1-3
CASTVGDRDGYTF,TGTGCCAGCACCGTAGGGGATCGCGATGGCTACACCTTC,TRBV28,few,-,13,TRBJ1-2
CASSRAGRITEAFF,TGCGCCAGCAGCCGAGCAGGCAGGATCACTGAAGCTTTCTTT,TRBV5-1,-,-,14,TRBJ1-1
CASSSTPSANLYEQYF,TGCGCCAGCAGCTCCACCCCTAGCGCGAACCTCTACGAGCAGTACTTC,TRBV5-1,once,-,16,TRBJ2-7
CASSRGGSSLYGYTF,TGTGCCAGCAGTCGCGGGGGCAGTTCCCTCTATGGCTACACCTTC,TRBV27,-,-,15,TRBJ1-2
CASSQERPTDTQYF,TGCGCCAGCAGCCAAGAGAGGCCAACAGATACGCAGTATTTT,TRBV4-3,few,-,14,TRBJ2-3
CASSFVGANTGELFF,TGTGCCAGCAGCTTTGTGGGAGCGAACACCGGGGAGCTGTTTTTT,TRBV11-1,-,-,15,TRBJ2-2
CASKGDWYNEQFF,TGCGCCAGCAAAGGCGACTGGTACAATGAGCAGTTCTTC,TRBV5-1,-,-,13,TRBJ2-1
CSVAPLAGGNIQYF,TGCAGCGTTGCCCCACTAGCCGGGGGGAACATTCAGTACTTC,TRBV29-1,-,TRBD2,14,TRBJ2-4
CASSLSSGAGADNEQFF,TGTGCCAGCAGCTTGTCCTCCGGGGCGGGAGCCGACAATGAGCAGTTCTTC,TRBV7-3,-,TRBD2,17,TRBJ2-1
CASSLARVQVGGELFF,TGTGCCAGCAGCTTAGCGCGAGTACAGGTCGGCGGGGAGCTGTTTTTT,TRBV7-2,-,-,16,TRBJ2-2
CASSLTGVLNYGYTF,TGTGCCAGCAGTCTTACAGGGGTGCTTAACTATGGCTACACCTTC,TRBV6-1,-,TRBD1,15,TRBJ1-2
CSTRQGYEQYF,TGCAGCACCAGACAGGGCTACGAGCAGTACTTC,TRBV29-1,-,TRBD1,11,TRBJ2-7
CASSFSLDIAYEQYF,TGTGCCAGTAGCTTTTCACTGGACATTGCCTACGAGCAGTACTTC,TRBV5-6,-,-,15,TRBJ2-7
CAWSEVLGTGRPGAFF,TGTGCCTGGAGCGAAGTCCTAGGGACAGGGAGACCGGGGGCTTTCTTT,TRBV30,-,TRBD1,16,TRBJ1-1
CASRGQGGRNQPQHF,TGTGCCAGCAGAGGACAGGGTGGACGCAATCAGCCCCAGCATTTT,TRBV2,-,TRBD1,15,TRBJ1-5